This TCR beta chain was profiled in a study of OX40 agonist ivuxolimab in advanced cancers. With regard to the full study: Ivuxolimab, which targeted the costimulatory receptor OX40 (CD134), was an agonistic, fully human IgG2 monoclonal antibody. Intravenous ivuxolimab was administered to patients every 2 weeks at six dose levels: 0.01, 0.1, 0.3, 1.5, 3 and 10 mg/kg. Of the roughly 54 patients in dose escalation, about 20 had hepatocellular carcinoma, about 15 had melanoma, 9 had renal cell carcinoma and 9 had head and neck cancer. The dose-escalation cohort was around 83% male with a mean age of around 62 years, ranging from about 23 to 85. Patients were allowed to have had prior anti-PD-1, anti-PD-L1 or anti-CTLA-4 therapy, and around two fifths of the dose-escalation patients had been treated with checkpoint inhibitors. Partial responses occurred in three dose-escalation patients: two with cutaneous melanoma and one with hepatocellular carcinoma. The point of sequencing TCRbeta in the periphery was to test whether ivuxolimab changed TCR sequence diversity and drove clonal T-cell expansion. The paper covers the monotherapy dose-escalation part of the phase I ivuxolimab trial, which included N of about 50 patients.

On the study overall, not on this receptor specifically: Low levels of normalized T-cell clonal expansion were also shown by some nonresponding patients. The antigen specificity of the clonally expanded peripheral T cells was not determined. At doses from 0.1 to 3.0 mg/kg, clonal expansion was seen in both CD4+ and CD8+ blood T cells between baseline and week 6. After ivuxolimab, expanded clones were on average more numerous among CD8+ T cells than among CD4+ T cells. In partial responders in the 0.1-3.0 mg/kg groups, normalized peripheral clonal expansion was found to be among the lowest, especially among CD8+ T cells.

CDR1 KGHSH and CDR2 LQKENI were looked up in the germline V gene. The CDR3 measures 15 amino acids from cysteine to phenylalanine. The sequence is cut down to CDR3 DNA, 45 bases in frame from base 1. Unmatched junction bases come to 5, with V trimmed by 6 bases and J by 1 base. Genomic DNA was isolated from the sorted cells so that the TCRbeta CDR3 region could be sequenced. The immunoSEQ Assay was used to sequence the TCRbeta CDR3 regions. TCRdb holds this immuneACCESS table with in-frame rearrangements only. Some clones are missing; in checked studies, unresolved V genes explain under half, and the rest has no known cause. The sample table records fewer than 70,000 clones; about nine tenths of these occur just once. The ten largest clones capture about a sixth of the sample. Notes on this clone: There is no known antigen for this receptor. Base-call qualities are not available, and no considerably larger clone is one nucleotide away.

The trial excluded patients who had a history of autoimmune disease or who were on systemic immunosuppression. Peripheral blood for TCR sequencing was collected from all dose cohorts at baseline, on cycle 4 day 1, and on cycle 7 day 1. Samples came from an open-label, multicenter, first-in-human phase I dose-escalation trial of ivuxolimab. Adults with locally advanced or metastatic melanoma, renal cell carcinoma, hepatocellular carcinoma or head and neck squamous cell carcinoma were enrolled in the trial. Before TCR sequencing, CD4+ T cells and CD8+ T cells were sorted from peripheral blood as separate populations.

The clonotype originates from an adult with an advanced solid tumor such as melanoma, head and neck, liver or kidney cancer. The sequence links TRBV18 to TRBJ2-1; 8 junctional bases match TRBD1. This specimen consisted of CD4+ or CD8+ T cells sorted from blood, obtained in a trial of the OX40 agonist ivuxolimab. CDR3 region: CASSQGQGSYNEQFF. Read as DNA, the sequence is TGTGCCAGCTCTCAAGGACAGGGTTCCTACAATGAGCAGTTCTTC.